This section outlines one T cell receptor beta chain sequence together with its context. Other DNA sequences in the same sample also yield this CDR3. The sample originates from a study of blood T cell repertoires in COVID-19. Across the whole study: The origin of the acute and convalescent COVID-19 samples was the United States, Italy and Spain. PBMCs, B-cell-depleted T cells, or T cells provided the cDNA or gDNA that made up the material.

CDR1 is SGHRS and CDR2 is YFSETQ in the germline V gene. The CDR3 is 15 residues long. The V end lost 0 bases, the J end lost 1 base, and 9 bases lay between the germline ends. Authors' analysis steps: Reference gene primer amplification in the assay estimated nucleated cell counts. Using immunoSEQ multiplex PCR, the repertoire was profiled, and TCRdb retains in-frame clones only, with some absent. V, J and clone size are those of that table, while D and trimming were read from the DNA. This sample yields fewer than 250,000 clones, of which roughly 86% are seen a single time; roughly 12% belongs to the top ten.

The TCR was taken from a woman aged 40 to 50 with acute or convalescent COVID-19. The chain links TRBV5-1 to TRBJ2-3; tentatively, D is TRBD2 (6 bases). Sequencing was done on a sample of peripheral blood. This CDR3 is CASSLELAGTDTQYF. DNA for the CDR3: TGCGCCAGCAGCTTGGAACTAGCAGGCACAGATACGCAGTATTTT.